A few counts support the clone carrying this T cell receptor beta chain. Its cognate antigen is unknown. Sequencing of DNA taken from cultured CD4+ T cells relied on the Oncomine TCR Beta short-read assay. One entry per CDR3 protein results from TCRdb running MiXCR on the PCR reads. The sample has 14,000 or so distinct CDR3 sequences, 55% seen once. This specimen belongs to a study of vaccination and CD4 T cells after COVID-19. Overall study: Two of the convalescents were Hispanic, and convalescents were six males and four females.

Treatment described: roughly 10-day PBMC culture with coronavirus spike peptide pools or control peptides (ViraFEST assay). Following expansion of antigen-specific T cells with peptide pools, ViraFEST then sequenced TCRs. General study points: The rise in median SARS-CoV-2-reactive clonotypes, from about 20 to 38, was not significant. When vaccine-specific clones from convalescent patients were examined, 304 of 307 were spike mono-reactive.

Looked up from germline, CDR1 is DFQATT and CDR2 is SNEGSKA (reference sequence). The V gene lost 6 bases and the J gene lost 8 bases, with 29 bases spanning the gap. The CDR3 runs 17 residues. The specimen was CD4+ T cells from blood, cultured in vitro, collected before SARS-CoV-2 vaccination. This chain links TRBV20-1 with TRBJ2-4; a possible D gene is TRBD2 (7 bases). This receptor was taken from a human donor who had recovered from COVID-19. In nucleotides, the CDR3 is TGCAGTGCCTCAAGCAACAATGGGGGCTTGGGGAGGGACATTCAGTACTTC. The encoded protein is CSASSNNGGLGRDIQYF.